Presented here are 14 T cell receptor beta chains from one specimen sequenced in a study of T cell responses to AZD1222 COVID-19 vaccine. The data were produced by immunoSEQ multiplex PCR, yet TCRdb's version contains in-frame clones alone and is incomplete. The data show roughly 86,000 clones, with 75% to 90% seen just once and over 3.5% held by the top ten. The source material was peripheral blood, sampled 28 days after the second AZD1222 dose. The origin of the receptors is an adult who received the AZD1222 COVID-19 vaccine.

The CDR3 nucleotides read TGTGCCAGCAGTTACTCGGGCAGCTCCTACGAGCAGTACTTC. Its translation: CASSYSGSSYEQYF. This chain uses TRBV6-5 with TRBJ2-7; D uncertain. CDR1 and CDR2 (germline): MNHEY, SVGAGI. The CDR3 consists of 14 residues. V gave up 0 bases and J gave up 0 bases, with 6 bases separating them.

The genes are TRBV5-1 and TRBJ2-3, with D unresolved. Trimming pared 0 bases from V and 5 bases from J, leaving 10 bases between. The CDR3 is 14 residues long. CDR1 is SGHRS, CDR2 YFSETQ, per germline. The chain's CDR3 is CASSLALLQDTQYF. The CDR3 nucleotides read TGCGCCAGCAGCTTGGCCCTTTTGCAAGATACGCAGTATTTT.

The chain recombines TRBV5-1 with TRBJ2-3; 8 bases are a match to TRBD2. The V and J ends lost 3 bases and 4 bases, in that order; junction bases with no gene match: 10. CDR3 size: 16 residues. Germline assignment: CDR1 SGHRS and CDR2 YFSETQ. DNA for the CDR3: TGCGCCAGCAGCTCGTCCGGGACTAGTGGCCCAGATACGCAGTATTTT. As protein: CASSSSGTSGPDTQYF.

This chain connects TRBV7-2 to TRBJ2-7, with D hard to call. V gave up 1 base and J gave up 2 bases, with 9 bases separating them. This CDR3 spans 14 amino acids. The V gene's germline CDR1 is SGHTA and CDR2 FQGNSA. The CDR3 reads CASSLDHPTYEQYF. CDR3 nucleotide sequence: TGTGCCAGCAGCTTAGACCACCCCACCTACGAGCAGTACTTC.

The chain couples TRBV5-1 to TRBJ1-5; D is possibly TRBD1 (5 bases). Germline CDR1 is SGHRS and CDR2 is YFSETQ. The V end was cut by 4 bases, the J end by 5 bases, with 16 bases between. The CDR3 consists of 15 residues. CDR3 in amino acids: CASSPWGREDQPQHF. CDR3 DNA: TGCGCCAGCAGCCCCTGGGGCAGGGAAGATCAGCCCCAGCATTTT.

The chain is built from TRBV4-1 and TRBJ2-5; 11 nucleotides match TRBD1. The CDR3 spans 18 residues. Germline trimming cut 4 bases from V and 3 bases from J; bases unmatched to any gene: 13. The germline V gene encodes CDR1 MGHRA and CDR2 YSYEKL. The CDR3 nucleotides are TGCGCCAGCAGCCCTTTAGGGACAGGGGGATCCCCCGAAGAGACCCAGTACTTC. It encodes CASSPLGTGGSPEETQYF.

The CDR3 DNA is TGTGCCAGTAGTATAGGGTGGGGGCAGCCCCAGCATTTT. Protein product: CASSIGWGQPQHF. The chain has TRBV19 and TRBJ1-5; D perhaps matches TRBD1 (5 bases). The CDR3 is 13 amino acids. V lost 1 base to trimming and J lost 7 bases, with 8 bases between them. Germline V gene sequence: CDR1 LNHDA, CDR2 SQIVND (reference sequence).

V is TRBV30 and J is TRBJ1-5; TRBD1 matches at 9 bases. The germline V gene has CDR1 GTSNPN and CDR2 SVGIG (reference sequence). The CDR3 extends over 14 amino acids. Trimming cost V 1 base and J 4 bases; bases outside gene matches: 2. CDR3 amino acids: CAWSEGTGNQPQHF. The CDR3, as DNA: TGTGCCTGGAGTGAGGGGACAGGGAATCAGCCCCAGCATTTT.

The rearrangement uses TRBV28 and TRBJ1-2, with D unclear. This CDR3 has 13 residues. Between the trimmed V and J ends, which lost 2 bases and 4 bases, there was a span of 8 bases. Per the germline V gene, CDR1 is MDHEN and CDR2 is SYDVKM. This CDR3 is CASSLLGTYGYTF. In DNA, the CDR3 is TGTGCCAGCAGTTTACTGGGAACCTATGGCTACACCTTC.

V gene TRBV5-1 combines with J gene TRBJ1-2; no reliable D call. The CDR3 is 15 amino acids. CDR1 SGHRS and CDR2 YFSETQ come from the germline V gene. Trimming took 0 bases from V and 1 from J, leaving 10 bases between them. CDR3 nucleotide sequence: TGCGCCAGCAGCTTGGACAGAACCAATAACTATGGCTACACCTTC. This sequence encodes CASSLDRTNNYGYTF. Variable domain in full (rest from reference TRBV5-1 and TRBJ1-2): KAGVTQTPRYLIKTRGQQVTLSCSPISGHRSVSWYQQTPGQGLQFLFEYFSETQRNKGNFPGRFSGRQFSNSRSEMNVSTLELGDSALYLCASSLDRTNNYGYTFGSGTRLTVV.

The V call is TRBV9, the J call TRBJ1-5; 8 nucleotides agree with TRBD1. The length of the CDR3 is 16 residues. The V gene's germline CDR1 is SGDLS and CDR2 YYNGEE. J gave up 7 bases and V 3 bases, and 12 bases lay outside the gene matches. The CDR3 nucleotides read TGTGCCAGCAGCGCCGGACAGGGAGCTATGGGGCAGCCCCAGCATTTT. Translating it yields CASSAGQGAMGQPQHF.

DNA of the CDR3: TGTGCCAGCAGCCAGGTTGGACAGGTCTCCTACGAGCAGTACTTC. This sequence encodes CASSQVGQVSYEQYF. The chain uses TRBV4-2 and TRBJ2-7; 7 positions match TRBD1. From germline, CDR1 is LGHNA and CDR2 YNFKEQ. V trimming: 3 bases; J trimming: 0 bases; junction bases outside the gene matches: 5. The length of the CDR3 is 15 residues.

The J gene is TRBJ2-7, the V gene TRBV30; D possibly corresponds to TRBD1 (6 bases). The length of the CDR3 is 13 residues. Trimming removed 3 bases from V and 0 bases from J, with 9 bases in between. Per germline, CDR1 GTSNPN and CDR2 SVGIG (reference sequence). Written as DNA, the CDR3 is TGTGCCTGGAGACAGGGAAGCTCCTACGAGCAGTACTTC. This gives the protein CAWRQGSSYEQYF.

This clone has only one observation. The CDR3 reads CASSPGPSSYEQYF. The CDR3 coding sequence is TGTGCCAGCTCACCCGGACCGAGCTCCTACGAGCAGTACTTC. This chain joins TRBV18 and TRBJ2-7, with D unclear. The V end lost 3 bases, the J end lost 0 bases, and 9 bases lay between the germline ends. From germline, CDR1 is KGHSH and CDR2 LQKENI. CDR3 length: 14 residues.